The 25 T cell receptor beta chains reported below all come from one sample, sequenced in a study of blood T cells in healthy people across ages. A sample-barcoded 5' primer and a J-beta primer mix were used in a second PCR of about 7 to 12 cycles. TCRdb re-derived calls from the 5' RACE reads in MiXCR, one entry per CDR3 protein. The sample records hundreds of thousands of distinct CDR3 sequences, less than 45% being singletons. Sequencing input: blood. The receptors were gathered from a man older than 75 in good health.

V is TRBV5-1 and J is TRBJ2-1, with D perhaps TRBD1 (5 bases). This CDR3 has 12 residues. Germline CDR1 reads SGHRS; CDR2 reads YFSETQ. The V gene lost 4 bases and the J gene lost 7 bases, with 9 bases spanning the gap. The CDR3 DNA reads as TGCGCCAGCAGCATGGACACTAATGAGCAGTTCTTC. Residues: CASSMDTNEQFF.

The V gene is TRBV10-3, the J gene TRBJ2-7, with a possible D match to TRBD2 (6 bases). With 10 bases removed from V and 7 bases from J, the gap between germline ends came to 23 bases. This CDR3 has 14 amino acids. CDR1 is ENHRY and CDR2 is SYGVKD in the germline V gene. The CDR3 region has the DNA TGTGCCACTGCGGGACTCGGGGGAGGCAATGAGCAGTACTTC. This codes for CATAGLGGGNEQYF.

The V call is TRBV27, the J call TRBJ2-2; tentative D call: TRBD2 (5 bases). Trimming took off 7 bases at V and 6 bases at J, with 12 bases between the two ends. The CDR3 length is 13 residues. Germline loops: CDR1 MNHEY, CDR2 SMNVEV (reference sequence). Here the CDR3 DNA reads TGTGCCAGCATGAGGGTGGCGTCCGGGGAGCTGTTTTTT. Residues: CASMRVASGELFF.

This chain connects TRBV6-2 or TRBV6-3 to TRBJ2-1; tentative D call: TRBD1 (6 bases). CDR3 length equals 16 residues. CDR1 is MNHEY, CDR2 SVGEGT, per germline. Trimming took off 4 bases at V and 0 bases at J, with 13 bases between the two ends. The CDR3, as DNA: TGTGCCAGCAGTTCAGGGGCGGGCAACTCCTACAATGAGCAGTTCTTC. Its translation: CASSSGAGNSYNEQFF.

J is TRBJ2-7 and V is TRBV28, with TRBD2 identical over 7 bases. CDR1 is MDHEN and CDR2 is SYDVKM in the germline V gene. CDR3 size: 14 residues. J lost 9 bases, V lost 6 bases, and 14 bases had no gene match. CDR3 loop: CASRLSTGGNVQYF. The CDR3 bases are TGTGCCAGCAGACTTAGTACGGGGGGAAATGTGCAGTACTTC.

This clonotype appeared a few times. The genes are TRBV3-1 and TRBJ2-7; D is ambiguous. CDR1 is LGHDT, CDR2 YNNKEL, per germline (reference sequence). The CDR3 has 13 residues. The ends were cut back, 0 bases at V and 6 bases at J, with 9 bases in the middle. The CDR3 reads CASSQDHYSEQYF. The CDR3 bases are TGTGCCAGCAGCCAAGACCACTATTCCGAGCAGTACTTC.

The CDR3 DNA is TGCAGTGCAACCCCTGGGGGGGCAGATACGCAGTATTTT. Translated, it gives CSATPGGADTQYF. J is TRBJ2-3 and V is TRBV20-1; 7 bases are a match to TRBD2. Unmatched junction bases numbered 7, after V lost 6 bases and J lost 4 bases. The CDR3 has 13 amino acids. Germline loops: CDR1 DFQATT, CDR2 SNEGSKA (reference sequence).

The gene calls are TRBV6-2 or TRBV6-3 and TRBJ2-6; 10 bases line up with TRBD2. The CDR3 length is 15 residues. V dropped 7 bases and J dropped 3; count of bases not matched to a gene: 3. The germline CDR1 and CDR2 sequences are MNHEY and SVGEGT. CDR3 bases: TGTGCCAGCACAGCGGGGGGGTTTGGGGCCAACGTCCTGACTTTC. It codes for CASTAGGFGANVLTF.

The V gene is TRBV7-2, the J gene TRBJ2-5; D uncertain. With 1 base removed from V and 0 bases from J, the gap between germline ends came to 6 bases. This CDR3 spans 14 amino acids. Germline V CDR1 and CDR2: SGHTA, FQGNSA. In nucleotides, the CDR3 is TGTGCCAGCAGCTTAGGATACAACCAAGAGACCCAGTACTTC. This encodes CASSLGYNQETQYF.

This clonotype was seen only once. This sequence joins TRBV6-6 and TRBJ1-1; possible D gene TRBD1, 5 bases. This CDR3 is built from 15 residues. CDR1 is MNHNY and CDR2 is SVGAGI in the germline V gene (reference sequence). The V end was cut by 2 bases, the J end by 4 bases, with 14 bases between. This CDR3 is CASSYMGESGTEAFF. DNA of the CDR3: TGTGCCAGCAGTTACATGGGGGAGTCGGGCACTGAAGCTTTCTTT.

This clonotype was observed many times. CDR3 sequence (DNA): TGTGCCAGCAGTTTTTGGGGAACTGGGGCCAACGTCCTGACTTTC. It encodes CASSFWGTGANVLTF. The V and J genes are TRBV28 and TRBJ2-6; D remains unclear. CDR1 is MDHEN and CDR2 is SYDVKM in the germline V gene. There are 15 residues in the CDR3. Trimming stripped 3 bases from V and 2 bases from J, with 8 bases between.

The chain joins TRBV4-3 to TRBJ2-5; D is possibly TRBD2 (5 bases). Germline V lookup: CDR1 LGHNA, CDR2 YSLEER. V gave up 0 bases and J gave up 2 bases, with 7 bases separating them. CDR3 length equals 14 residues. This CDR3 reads CASSQDRLQETQYF. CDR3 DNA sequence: TGCGCCAGCAGCCAAGACAGACTACAAGAGACCCAGTACTTC.

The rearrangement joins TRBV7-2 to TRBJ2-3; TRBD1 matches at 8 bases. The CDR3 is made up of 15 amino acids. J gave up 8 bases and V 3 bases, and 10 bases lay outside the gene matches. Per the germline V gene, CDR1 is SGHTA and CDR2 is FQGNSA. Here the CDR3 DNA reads TGTGCCAGCAGCTTCCCGACAGGGGCGTCTGTTACGCAGTATTTT. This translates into CASSFPTGASVTQYF.

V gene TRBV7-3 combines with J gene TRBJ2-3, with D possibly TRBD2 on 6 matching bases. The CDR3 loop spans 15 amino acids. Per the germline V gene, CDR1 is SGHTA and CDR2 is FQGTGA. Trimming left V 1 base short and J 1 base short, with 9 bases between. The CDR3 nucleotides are TGTGCCAGCAGCTTAAATTCGGGGGGCACAGATACGCAGTATTTT. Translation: CASSLNSGGTDTQYF.

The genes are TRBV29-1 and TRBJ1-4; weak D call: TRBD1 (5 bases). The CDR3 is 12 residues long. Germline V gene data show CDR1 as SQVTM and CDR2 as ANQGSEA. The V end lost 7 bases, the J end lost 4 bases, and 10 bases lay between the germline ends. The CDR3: CSAGVGNEKLFF. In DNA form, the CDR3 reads TGCAGCGCGGGGGTCGGTAATGAAAAACTGTTTTTT.

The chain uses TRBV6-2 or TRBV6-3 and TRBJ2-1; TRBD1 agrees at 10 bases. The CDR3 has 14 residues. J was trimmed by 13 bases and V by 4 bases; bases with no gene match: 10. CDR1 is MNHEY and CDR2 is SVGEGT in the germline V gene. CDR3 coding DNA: TGTGCCAGCAGTTCACCGGGACAGGGGTGGAAACAGTTCTTC. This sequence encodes CASSSPGQGWKQFF.

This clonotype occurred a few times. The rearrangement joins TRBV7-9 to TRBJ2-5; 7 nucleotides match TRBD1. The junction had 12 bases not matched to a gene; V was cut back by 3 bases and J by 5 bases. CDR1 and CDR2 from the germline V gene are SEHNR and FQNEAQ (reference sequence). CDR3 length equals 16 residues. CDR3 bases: TGTGCCAGCAGCTTTCCCGCGGTAGGGGGCGCCGAGACCCAGTACTTC. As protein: CASSFPAVGGAETQYF.

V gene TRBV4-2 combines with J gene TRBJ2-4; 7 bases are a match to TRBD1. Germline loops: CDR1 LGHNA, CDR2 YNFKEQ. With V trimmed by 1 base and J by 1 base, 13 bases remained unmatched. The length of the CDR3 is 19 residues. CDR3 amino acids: CASSQATGAVSGAKNIQYF. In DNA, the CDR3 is TGTGCCAGCAGCCAAGCAACAGGGGCCGTTTCCGGGGCCAAAAACATTCAGTACTTC.

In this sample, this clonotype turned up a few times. The CDR3 spells CSAALAGGPHNEQFF. The CDR3 bases are TGCAGTGCGGCACTAGCGGGAGGGCCCCACAATGAGCAGTTCTTC. This chain links TRBV20-1 with TRBJ2-1; 13 bases align to TRBD2. J gave up 5 bases and V 6 bases, and 7 bases lay outside the gene matches. This CDR3 is 15 amino acids long. Germline-derived CDR1 and CDR2 are DFQATT and SNEGSKA (reference sequence).

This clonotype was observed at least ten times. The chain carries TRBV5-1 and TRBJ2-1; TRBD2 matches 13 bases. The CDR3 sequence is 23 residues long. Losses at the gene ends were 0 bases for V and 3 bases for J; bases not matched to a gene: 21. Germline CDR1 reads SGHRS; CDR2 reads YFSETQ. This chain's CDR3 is CASSLVGQGTTSGRENLYNEQFF. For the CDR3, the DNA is TGCGCCAGCAGCTTGGTGGGACAGGGAACCACTAGCGGGAGGGAGAACCTCTACAATGAGCAGTTCTTC.

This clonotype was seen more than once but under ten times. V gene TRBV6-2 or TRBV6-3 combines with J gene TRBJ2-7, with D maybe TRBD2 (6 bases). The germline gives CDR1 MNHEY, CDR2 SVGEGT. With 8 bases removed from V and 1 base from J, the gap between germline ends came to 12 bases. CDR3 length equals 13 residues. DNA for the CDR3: TGTGCCAGCTACGGCGGGGTTTCCTACGAGCAGTACTTC. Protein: CASYGGVSYEQYF.

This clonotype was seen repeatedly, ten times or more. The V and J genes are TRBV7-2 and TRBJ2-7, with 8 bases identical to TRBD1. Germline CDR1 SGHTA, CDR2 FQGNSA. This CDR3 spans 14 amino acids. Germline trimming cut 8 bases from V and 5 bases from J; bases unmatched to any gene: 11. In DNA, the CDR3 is TGTGCCAGCTCAGGGTCCGGACAGGGCCACGAGCAGTACTTC. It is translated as CASSGSGQGHEQYF.

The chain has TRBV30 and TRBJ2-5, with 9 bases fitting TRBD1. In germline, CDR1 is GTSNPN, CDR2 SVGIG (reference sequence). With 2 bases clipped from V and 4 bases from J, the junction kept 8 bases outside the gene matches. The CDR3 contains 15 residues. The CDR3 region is CAWSTIGQGRETQYF. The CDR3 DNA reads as TGTGCCTGGAGTACCATAGGACAGGGGCGAGAGACCCAGTACTTC. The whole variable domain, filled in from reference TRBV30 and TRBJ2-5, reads SQTIHQWPATLVQPVGSPLSLECTVEGTSNPNLYWYRQAAGRGLQLLFYSVGIGQISSEVPQNLSASRPQDRQFILSSKKLLLSDSGFYLCAWSTIGQGRETQYFGPGTRLLVL.

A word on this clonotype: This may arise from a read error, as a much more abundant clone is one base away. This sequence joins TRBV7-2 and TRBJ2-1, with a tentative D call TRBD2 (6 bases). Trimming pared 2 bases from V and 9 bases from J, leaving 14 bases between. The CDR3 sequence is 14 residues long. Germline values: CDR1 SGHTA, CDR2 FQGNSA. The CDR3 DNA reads TGTGCCAGCAGCTTAAAACCGCCCGGGGGTGAGCAGTTCTTC. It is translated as CASSLKPPGGEQFF.

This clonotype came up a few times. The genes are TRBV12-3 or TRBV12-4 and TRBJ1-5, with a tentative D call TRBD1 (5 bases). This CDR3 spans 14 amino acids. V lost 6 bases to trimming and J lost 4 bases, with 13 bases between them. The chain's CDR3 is CASSGGTRNQPQHF. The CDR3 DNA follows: TGTGCCAGCAGCGGGGGGACCCGGAATCAGCCCCAGCATTTT.